Below are 30 T cell receptor beta chains sequenced from a single sample in a study of blood T cell repertoires in COVID-19. Profiled with immunoSEQ multiplex PCR; TCRdb holds only in-frame clones, not every one. The repertoire holds under 200,000 clones, with 83% as singletons. Material: peripheral blood. These receptors came from a woman aged 40-49 years with acute or convalescent COVID-19.

This chain links TRBV5-1 with TRBJ1-6; D may be TRBD1 (5 bases). Germline V gene sequence: CDR1 SGHRS, CDR2 YFSETQ. V lost 0 bases and J 0 bases, leaving 13 bases between the germline ends. This CDR3 is built from 18 residues. In DNA form, the CDR3 reads TGCGCCAGCAGCTTGGGGAATACAGGTTACTCCTATAATTCACCCCTCCACTTT. This encodes CASSLGNTGYSYNSPLHF.

This sequence joins TRBV2 and TRBJ1-5; no clear D gene. CDR1 and CDR2 (germline): SNHLY, FYNNEI. The CDR3 totals 14 residues. Trimming left V 7 bases short and J 6 bases short, with 16 bases between. CDR3 sequence: CASNGNGGGQPQHF. The CDR3 coding sequence is TGTGCCAGCAACGGAAACGGAGGCGGTCAGCCCCAGCATTTT.

The chain recombines TRBV6-6 with TRBJ1-4; possibly TRBD1 for D (6 bases). This CDR3 region has 15 residues. With 2 bases removed from V and 7 bases from J, the gap between germline ends came to 14 bases. Germline V gene lookup returns CDR1 MNHNY and CDR2 SVGAGI (reference sequence). CDR3 amino acids: CASSYGQSPGEKLFF. The CDR3 DNA is TGTGCCAGCAGTTACGGACAGTCCCCCGGTGAAAAACTGTTTTTT.

The genes are TRBV18 and TRBJ2-3; D ambiguous. CDR3 size: 15 residues. Germline assignment: CDR1 KGHSH and CDR2 LQKENI. Trimming stripped 6 bases from V and 2 bases from J, with 15 bases between. The CDR3, as DNA: TGTGCCAGCTCTCTTCTAGACCCGTACACAGATACGCAGTATTTT. This sequence encodes CASSLLDPYTDTQYF. The complete variable domain, with remaining parts taken from reference TRBV18 and TRBJ2-3, reads NAGVMQNPRHLVRRRGQEARLRCSPMKGHSHVYWYRQLPEEGLKFMVYLQKENIIDESGMPKERFSAEFPKEGPSILRIQQVVRGDSAAYFCASSLLDPYTDTQYFGPGTRLTVL.

The rearrangement uses TRBV28 and TRBJ2-1, with 10 positions matching TRBD2. The ends lost 3 bases at V and 6 bases at J; junction bases unmatched: 8. The CDR3 is 16 amino acids. CDR1 and CDR2 from the germline V gene are MDHEN and SYDVKM. In DNA, the CDR3 is TGTGCCAGCAGTTTTCACTTTCAGCGGGAGGGCAATGAGCAGTTCTTC. Its protein product is CASSFHFQREGNEQFF.

The CDR3 reads CASSFRSQFATEAFF. The CDR3, as DNA: TGTGCCAGCAGCTTCAGGTCCCAATTCGCTACTGAAGCTTTCTTT. The chain recombines TRBV7-9 with TRBJ1-1; D gene unclear. The CDR3 sequence is 15 residues long. From germline, CDR1 is SEHNR and CDR2 FQNEAQ (reference sequence). The V gene lost 3 bases and the J gene lost 5 bases, with 16 bases spanning the gap.

This rearrangement joins TRBV10-3 to TRBJ2-7; unclear D gene. Germline lookup yields CDR1 ENHRY and CDR2 SYGVKD. This CDR3 contains 15 residues. V was clipped by 0 bases and J by 1 base, with 10 bases between them. The CDR3 region has the DNA TGTGCCATCAGTGAGTCTTCCGACATTTCCTACGAGCAGTACTTC. It encodes CAISESSDISYEQYF.

This clone came up once. This chain uses TRBV28 with TRBJ1-4, with 7 bases that match TRBD1. The CDR3 is 15 residues long. Germline CDR1 reads MDHEN; CDR2 reads SYDVKM. Losses at the gene ends were 7 bases for V and 5 bases for J; bases not matched to a gene: 10. The CDR3 loop reads CASTQKGQFNEKLFF. DNA of the CDR3: TGTGCCAGCACTCAAAAGGGACAGTTCAATGAAAAACTGTTTTTT.

J is TRBJ1-4 and V is TRBV10-3, with 8 nucleotides matching TRBD1. The CDR3 sequence is 13 residues long. CDR1 is ENHRY, CDR2 SYGVKD, per germline. J was trimmed by 5 bases and V by 8 bases; bases with no gene match: 4. The CDR3 region has the DNA TGTGCCATCCAGGGGGCCCAGAATGAAAAACTGTTTTTT. Its protein is CAIQGAQNEKLFF.

The chain recombines TRBV30 with TRBJ2-5; unclear D gene. Trimming took off 1 base at V and 2 bases at J, with 11 bases between the two ends. Germline V CDR1 and CDR2: GTSNPN, SVGIG (reference sequence). The CDR3 has 14 amino acids. The CDR3 here is CAWSAVSLQETQYF. The CDR3 coding sequence is TGTGCCTGGAGTGCGGTCTCTCTTCAAGAGACCCAGTACTTC.

The chain recombines TRBV7-8 with TRBJ1-1, with D maybe TRBD1 (5 bases). CDR1 is SGHVS, CDR2 FQNEAQ, per germline. V was clipped by 2 bases and J by 10 bases, with 14 bases between them. The CDR3 covers 13 residues. The CDR3 region is CASSLTRTQGAFF. CDR3 DNA sequence: TGTGCCAGCAGCTTAACACGCACCCAGGGAGCTTTCTTT.

In this sample, this clone turned up a few times. The V and J genes are TRBV20-1 and TRBJ1-2, with D hard to call. Per germline, CDR1 DFQATT and CDR2 SNEGSKA (reference sequence). The V gene lost 5 bases and the J gene lost 5 bases, with 9 bases spanning the gap. The CDR3 contains 11 residues. CDR3 residues: CSAYHEYGYTF. In DNA, the CDR3 is TGCAGTGCTTACCATGAGTATGGCTACACCTTC.

This chain joins TRBV28 and TRBJ2-7, with 11 bases identical to TRBD1. Germline trimming cut 3 bases from V and 3 bases from J; bases unmatched to any gene: 4. Germline V CDR1 and CDR2: MDHEN, SYDVKM. This CDR3 has 15 residues. The CDR3 here is CASSFPGQGVYEQYF. The CDR3 DNA follows: TGTGCCAGCAGTTTTCCGGGACAGGGGGTCTACGAGCAGTACTTC.

This clone was counted a few times. The rearrangement links TRBV12-3 or TRBV12-4 to TRBJ2-1, with 11 bases matching TRBD1. V was clipped by 6 bases and J by 14 bases; unmatched bases: 6. The CDR3 contains 12 residues. CDR3 bases: TGTGCCAGCAGATCTGGGGACAGGGGGGAGTTCTTC. It specifies CASRSGDRGEFF.

The V gene is TRBV5-1, the J gene TRBJ2-7, with TRBD1 matching 8 bases. CDR1 and CDR2 (germline): SGHRS, YFSETQ. V dropped 0 bases and J dropped 4; count of bases not matched to a gene: 9. This CDR3 has 16 amino acids. CDR3 sequence reads: CASSLGGSQGAYEQYF. CDR3 DNA: TGCGCCAGCAGCTTGGGCGGGTCGCAGGGGGCGTACGAGCAGTACTTC. The variable domain in full, completed from reference TRBV5-1 and TRBJ2-7, reads KAGVTQTPRYLIKTRGQQVTLSCSPISGHRSVSWYQQTPGQGLQFLFEYFSETQRNKGNFPGRFSGRQFSNSRSEMNVSTLELGDSALYLCASSLGGSQGAYEQYFGPGTRLTVT.

The chain joins TRBV19 to TRBJ1-1, with TRBD1 as a possible D gene (5 bases). The CDR3 length is 13 residues. The V and J ends lost 11 bases and 4 bases respectively, with 17 bases between them. From germline, CDR1 is LNHDA and CDR2 SQIVND (reference sequence). CDR3 coding DNA: TGTGCCCAAACGGGGGTAGTCGGCACTGAAGCTTTCTTT. Translation: CAQTGVVGTEAFF.

The chain carries TRBV7-2 and TRBJ2-1; perhaps TRBD1 as D (6 bases). CDR1 is SGHTA, CDR2 FQGNSA, per germline. The CDR3 contains 13 residues. V gave up 6 bases and J gave up 12 bases, with 18 bases separating them. The CDR3 loop reads CASRIDRNSGQFF. In DNA form, the CDR3 reads TGTGCCAGCAGAATAGACAGGAACTCTGGGCAGTTCTTC.

J is TRBJ2-5 and V is TRBV7-6; tentatively, D is TRBD2 (5 bases). Germline V lookup: CDR1 SGHVS, CDR2 FNYEAQ. The CDR3 contains 14 residues. The V and J ends lost 1 base and 4 bases respectively, with 10 bases between them. The CDR3 DNA is TGTGCCAGCAGCTTAGACCCCAGCGGAGAGACCCAGTACTTC. Residues: CASSLDPSGETQYF. The variable domain in full, with the rest retrieved from reference TRBV7-6 and TRBJ2-5, is GAGVSQSPRYKVTKRGQDVALRCDPISGHVSLYWYRQALGQGPEFLTYFNYEAQQDKSGLPNDRFSAERPEGSISTLTIQRTEQRDSAMYRCASSLDPSGETQYFGPGTRLLVL.

This sequence joins TRBV6-5 and TRBJ1-2; possibly TRBD1 for D (5 bases). Between the trimmed V and J ends, which lost 7 bases and 2 bases, there was a span of 14 bases. Germline V gene sequence: CDR1 MNHEY, CDR2 SVGAGI. The CDR3 contains 14 residues. The CDR3 here is CASMVAGQNYGYTF. The CDR3 nucleotides are TGTGCCAGCATGGTGGCAGGGCAAAACTATGGCTACACCTTC.

The V gene is TRBV7-3, the J gene TRBJ2-3; D perhaps matches TRBD1 (5 bases). Trimming removed 1 base at V and 6 bases at J, with 17 bases between. Germline CDR1 is SGHTA and CDR2 is FQGTGA. CDR3 size: 16 residues. CDR3 protein: CASSLNQGGRGDTQYF. CDR3 coding DNA: TGTGCCAGCAGCTTAAATCAGGGCGGCCGTGGGGATACGCAGTATTTT.

This chain connects TRBV19 to TRBJ2-7; 9 nucleotides agree with TRBD1. The CDR3 is made up of 12 amino acids. With 5 bases clipped from V and 6 bases from J, the junction kept 2 bases outside the gene matches. Germline lookup yields CDR1 LNHDA and CDR2 SQIVND (reference sequence). CDR3: CASSEQGAEQYF. CDR3 DNA sequence: TGTGCCAGTAGTGAACAGGGGGCCGAGCAGTACTTC.

This rearrangement joins TRBV5-1 to TRBJ2-7, with 7 bases matching TRBD2. The CDR3 is 15 residues long. Trimming took 4 bases from V and 7 from J; bases not matched to a gene: 14. Germline CDR1 reads SGHRS; CDR2 reads YFSETQ. CDR3 sequence: CASSPDGGGAMEQYF. The CDR3 DNA follows: TGCGCCAGCAGCCCCGACGGGGGAGGGGCAATGGAGCAGTACTTC. The complete variable domain, with remaining parts taken from reference TRBV5-1 and TRBJ2-7, reads KAGVTQTPRYLIKTRGQQVTLSCSPISGHRSVSWYQQTPGQGLQFLFEYFSETQRNKGNFPGRFSGRQFSNSRSEMNVSTLELGDSALYLCASSPDGGGAMEQYFGPGTRLTVT.

This sequence joins TRBV2 and TRBJ2-1; 14 bases are shared with TRBD2. The V gene end was trimmed by 11 bases and the J gene end by 10 bases; junction bases not matched to a gene: 10. The CDR3 spans 14 residues. Germline V lookup: CDR1 SNHLY, CDR2 FYNNEI. The CDR3 region has the DNA TGTGCCTCTACGAGGGGACTAGCGGGGGAAGAGCAGTTCTTC. Its protein is CASTRGLAGEEQFF.

This chain links TRBV28 with TRBJ2-3; 8 positions match TRBD1. V shed 8 bases, J shed 4 bases, and the junction held 11 bases outside the gene matches. The CDR3 extends over 15 amino acids. Per the germline V gene, CDR1 is MDHEN and CDR2 is SYDVKM. The DNA of the CDR3 is TGTGCCAGCGGATCCGGGACAGGTCGGGCAGATACGCAGTATTTT. Translating it yields CASGSGTGRADTQYF.

CDR3 in amino acids: CASSPTNTEAFF. The CDR3 bases are TGTGCCAGCAGCCCAACAAACACTGAAGCTTTCTTT. V usage is TRBV14 and J usage is TRBJ1-1; D not resolved. Trimming cost V 4 bases and J 2 bases, with 5 bases left between them. The CDR3 covers 12 residues. Germline CDR1 is SGHDN and CDR2 is FVKESK.

CDR3 sequence (DNA): TGTGCCAGCAGCCTCGGCGGGCTGGGCGACTATGGCTACACCTTC. This translates into CASSLGGLGDYGYTF. The V gene is TRBV6-5, the J gene TRBJ1-2; D ambiguous. The CDR3 covers 15 residues. Germline V lookup: CDR1 MNHEY, CDR2 SVGAGI. V lost 6 bases and J lost 3, with 17 bases in between.

This clone was counted once. The J gene is TRBJ2-7, the V gene TRBV19, with 11 bases that match TRBD2. V lost 5 bases, J lost 2 bases, and 2 bases stayed unmatched. Germline CDR1 LNHDA, CDR2 SQIVND (reference sequence). This CDR3 has 14 residues. The CDR3 spells CASSASGGTYEQYF. CDR3 DNA sequence: TGTGCCAGTAGTGCTAGCGGGGGGACCTACGAGCAGTACTTC.

The CDR3 sequence is CASSQDARTGSYGYTF. The CDR3 bases are TGTGCCAGCAGCCAAGATGCTCGGACAGGGAGCTATGGCTACACCTTC. V and J are TRBV3-1 (or the pseudogene TRBV3-2) and TRBJ1-2; 8 nucleotides line up with TRBD1. From germline, CDR1 is LGHDT and CDR2 YNNKEL (reference sequence). V shed 0 bases and J 4 bases; nucleotides not matched to a gene: 7. CDR3 size: 16 residues.

The genes are TRBV28 and TRBJ2-7; 10 bases map to TRBD1. The CDR3 length is 14 residues. Germline-derived CDR1 and CDR2 are MDHEN and SYDVKM. V gave up 8 bases and J gave up 0 bases; unmatched junction bases: 4. This CDR3 reads CASGWTGGSYEQYF. CDR3 nucleotides: TGTGCCAGCGGATGGACAGGGGGCTCCTACGAGCAGTACTTC.

This sequence joins TRBV7-2 and TRBJ2-1; 9 bases agree with TRBD2. Germline lookup yields CDR1 SGHTA and CDR2 FQGNSA. The V gene end was trimmed by 2 bases and the J gene end by 6 bases; junction bases not matched to a gene: 11. The CDR3 totals 17 residues. This chain's CDR3 is CASSLFLAGSLGNEQFF. The CDR3 DNA sequence: TGTGCCAGCAGCTTATTTCTAGCGGGATCACTTGGCAATGAGCAGTTCTTC.